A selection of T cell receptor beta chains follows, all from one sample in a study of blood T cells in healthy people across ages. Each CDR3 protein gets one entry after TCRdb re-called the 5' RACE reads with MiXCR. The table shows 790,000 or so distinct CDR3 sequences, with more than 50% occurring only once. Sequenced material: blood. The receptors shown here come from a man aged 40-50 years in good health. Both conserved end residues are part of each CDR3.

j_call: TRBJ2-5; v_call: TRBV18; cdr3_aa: CASSPRNGGETQYF
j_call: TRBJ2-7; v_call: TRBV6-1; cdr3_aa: CASRYRSLRTYEQYF
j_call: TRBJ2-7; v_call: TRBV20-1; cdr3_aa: CSARKTSVNPYEQYF
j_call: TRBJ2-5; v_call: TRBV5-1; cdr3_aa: CASSSSPGNQETQYF
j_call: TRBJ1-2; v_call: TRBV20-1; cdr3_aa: CSAREQWGYGYTF
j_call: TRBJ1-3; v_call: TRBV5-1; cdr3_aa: CASSSVTGSGNTIYF
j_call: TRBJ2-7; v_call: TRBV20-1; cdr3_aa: CSARAGTGFGSYEQYF
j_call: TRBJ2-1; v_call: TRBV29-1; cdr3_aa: CSVERGLAGPGDEQFF
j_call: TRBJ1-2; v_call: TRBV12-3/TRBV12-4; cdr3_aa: CARERGGGYTF
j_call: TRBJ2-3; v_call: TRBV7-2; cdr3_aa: CASTTTDTQYF
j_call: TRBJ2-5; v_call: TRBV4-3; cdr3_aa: CASSQDRLAWETQYF
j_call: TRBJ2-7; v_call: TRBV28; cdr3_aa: CASSSVHRVQYEQYF
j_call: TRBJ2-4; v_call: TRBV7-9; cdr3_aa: CASSSRDRVENIQYF
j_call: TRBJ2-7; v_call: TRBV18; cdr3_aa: CASSPPSNEQYF
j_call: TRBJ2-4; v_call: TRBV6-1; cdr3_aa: CASRQGYIQYF
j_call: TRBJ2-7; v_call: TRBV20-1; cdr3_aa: CSARGPGLGPEQYF
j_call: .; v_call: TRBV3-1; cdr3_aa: CASSQDRASGRNEQFF
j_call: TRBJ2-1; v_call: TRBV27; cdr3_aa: CASIPGLGIGVHNEQFF
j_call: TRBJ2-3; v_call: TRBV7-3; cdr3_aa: CASSLGGQGPSGDTQYF
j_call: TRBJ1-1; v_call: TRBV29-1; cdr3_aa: CSVERRQGGVVNTEAFF
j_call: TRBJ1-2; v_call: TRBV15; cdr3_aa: CATSRDLGQGNYGYTF
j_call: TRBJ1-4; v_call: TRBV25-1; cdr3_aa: CASSGRVTNEKLFF
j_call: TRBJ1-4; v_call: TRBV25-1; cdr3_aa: CASQSFGTGLNEKLFF
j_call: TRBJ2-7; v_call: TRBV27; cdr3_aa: CASRTGTGRHEQYF
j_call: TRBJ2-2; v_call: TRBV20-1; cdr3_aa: CSAPTGQGNTGELFF
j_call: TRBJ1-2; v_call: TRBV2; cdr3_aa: CASSERDSGYTF
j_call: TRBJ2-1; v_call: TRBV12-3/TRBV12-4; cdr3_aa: CASRLGGLNEQFF
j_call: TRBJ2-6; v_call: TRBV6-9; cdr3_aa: CARGPSGANVLTF
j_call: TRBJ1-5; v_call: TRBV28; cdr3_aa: CASSLKGFGQPQHF
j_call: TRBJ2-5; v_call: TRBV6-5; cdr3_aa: CASSHGLDRGHESYF